Included here is one T cell receptor beta chain sequence, with context. The antigen is not known. Data came from immunoSEQ multiplex PCR; TCRdb stores just in-frame clones and leaves some out. This table holds about 10,000 clones, around 57% found once. This specimen belongs to a study of STAT3 mutations in large granular lymphocyte leukemia. Study observations and caveats: After therapy, about 35% of the 18 patients switched clonotypes, all new clones STAT3 wild type. Some patients had dominant TCR clones larger than their STAT3 mutant burden. In T-cell large granular lymphocyte leukemia, about half of patients showed multiple immunodominant subclonotypes.

There are 13 residues in the CDR3. The V end was cut by 7 bases, the J end by 4 bases, with 13 bases between. Germline lookup yields CDR1 MGHDK and CDR2 SYGVNS. This TCR was recovered from a boy between 10 and 17 years old with T-cell large granular lymphocyte leukemia. Some clones in this sample may be carry-over from other donors' samples. Sequenced: peripheral blood mononuclear cells. The chain uses TRBV25-1 and TRBJ1-2, with D uncertain. The CDR3 protein is CASKGVGSYGYTF. CDR3 coding DNA: TGTGCCAGCAAAGGCGTGGGGTCCTATGGCTACACCTTC.